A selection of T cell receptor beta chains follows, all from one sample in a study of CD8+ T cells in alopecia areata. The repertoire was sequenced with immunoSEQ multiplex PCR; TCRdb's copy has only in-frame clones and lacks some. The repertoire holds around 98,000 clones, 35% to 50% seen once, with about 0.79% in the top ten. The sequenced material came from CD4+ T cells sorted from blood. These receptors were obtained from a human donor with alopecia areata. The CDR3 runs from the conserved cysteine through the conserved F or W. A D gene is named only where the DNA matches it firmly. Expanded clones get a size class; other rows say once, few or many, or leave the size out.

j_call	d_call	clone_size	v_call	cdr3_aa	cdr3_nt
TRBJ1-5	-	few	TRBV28	CASLSGGDNQPQHF	TGTGCCAGCCTCTCCGGGGGAGATAATCAGCCCCAGCATTTT
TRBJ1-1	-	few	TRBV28	CASGRVTEAFF	TGTGCCAGCGGCAGGGTCACTGAAGCTTTCTTT
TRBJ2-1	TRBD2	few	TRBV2	CASRGGLAGITFF	TGTGCCAGCAGAGGAGGACTAGCGGGAATAACGTTCTTC
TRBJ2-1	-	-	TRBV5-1	CASSLGPHEQFF	TGCGCCAGCAGCTTAGGCCCCCATGAGCAGTTCTTC
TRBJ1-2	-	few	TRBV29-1	CSVVAPNYGYTF	TGCAGCGTTGTGGCACCCAACTATGGCTACACCTTC
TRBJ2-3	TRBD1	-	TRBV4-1	CASSPTGGAQYF	TGCGCCAGCAGCCCTACAGGGGGTGCGCAGTATTTT
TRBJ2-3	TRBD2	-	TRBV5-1	CASSLSWRGGRTDTQYF	TGCGCCAGCAGCTTGAGCTGGCGGGGGGGCCGTACAGATACGCAGTATTTT
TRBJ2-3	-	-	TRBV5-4	CASSLRAGDTQYF	TGTGCCAGCAGCCTTAGGGCCGGTGATACGCAGTATTTT
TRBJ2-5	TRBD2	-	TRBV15	CATSGAGVVAETQYF	TGTGCCACCAGCGGAGCGGGAGTGGTAGCAGAGACCCAGTACTTC
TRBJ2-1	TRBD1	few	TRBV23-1	CASIFRTGRCPGGTYNEQFF	TGCGCCAGCATTTTTAGGACAGGGCGGTGTCCTGGGGGGACCTACAATGAGCAGTTCTTC
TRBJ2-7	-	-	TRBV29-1	CSVTSRSYEQYF	TGCAGCGTTACTAGCAGAAGCTACGAGCAGTACTTC
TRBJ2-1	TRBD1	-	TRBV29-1	CSVGQVLYNEQFF	TGCAGCGTGGGACAGGTCCTCTACAATGAGCAGTTCTTC
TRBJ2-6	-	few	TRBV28	CASSLDSSGANVLTF	TGTGCCAGCAGCTTAGACAGCTCTGGGGCCAACGTCCTGACTTTC
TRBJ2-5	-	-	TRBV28	CASSLGHQETQYF	TGTGCCAGCAGTTTGGGTCACCAAGAGACCCAGTACTTC
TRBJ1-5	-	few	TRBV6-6	CASGARLDQPQHF	TGTGCCAGCGGGGCCAGGTTGGATCAGCCCCAGCATTTT
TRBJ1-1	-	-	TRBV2	CASRPPTSDGAFF	TGTGCCAGCAGACCACCAACTTCGGATGGAGCTTTCTTT
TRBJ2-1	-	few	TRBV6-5	CASSYSRGGGEQFF	TGTGCCAGCAGTTACTCGAGAGGAGGGGGTGAGCAGTTCTTC
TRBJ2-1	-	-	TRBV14	CASSQEPQYNEQFF	TGTGCCAGCAGCCAAGAGCCTCAGTACAATGAGCAGTTCTTC
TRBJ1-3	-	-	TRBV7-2	CASSSRAGTGSGNTIYF	TGTGCCAGCAGCTCCCGAGCGGGGACTGGGTCTGGAAACACCATATATTTT
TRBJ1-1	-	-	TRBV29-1	CSAIAIFGHSTEAFF	TGCAGCGCTATAGCGATATTTGGACACTCCACTGAAGCTTTCTTT
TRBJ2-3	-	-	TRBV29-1	CSVEAVGPDTQYF	TGCAGCGTTGAGGCAGTCGGGCCAGATACGCAGTATTTT
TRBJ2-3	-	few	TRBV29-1	CSESGPASTDTQYF	TGCAGCGAATCGGGGCCAGCCAGCACAGATACGCAGTATTTT
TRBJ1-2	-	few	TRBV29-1	CSVDGTDYGYTF	TGCAGCGTTGATGGGACGGACTATGGCTACACCTTC
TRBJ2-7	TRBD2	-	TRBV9	CASSKGLADHYEQYF	TGTGCCAGCAGTAAGGGACTAGCGGACCACTACGAGCAGTACTTC
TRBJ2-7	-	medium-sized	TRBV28	CASSFITRWQGPSDRYF	TGTGCCAGCAGTTTTATAACGCGTTGGCAGGGACCAAGCGATCGGTACTTC
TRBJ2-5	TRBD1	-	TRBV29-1	CSVCPQGVRETQYF	TGCAGCGTCTGCCCTCAGGGGGTCCGGGAGACCCAGTACTTC
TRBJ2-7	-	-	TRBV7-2	CASSQRNFSKTYEQYF	TGTGCCAGCAGCCAGCGCAACTTTTCTAAGACATACGAGCAGTACTTC
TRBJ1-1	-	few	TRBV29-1	CSVWTEGVAAFF	TGCAGCGTTTGGACAGAAGGTGTTGCGGCTTTCTTT
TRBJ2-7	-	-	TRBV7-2	CASSLVHSSSSYEQYF	TGTGCCAGCAGCTTAGTCCACAGTTCGAGCTCCTACGAGCAGTACTTC
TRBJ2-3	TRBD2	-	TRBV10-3	CAISAAGGSDTQYF	TGTGCCATCAGTGCAGCGGGGGGCTCCGATACGCAGTATTTT
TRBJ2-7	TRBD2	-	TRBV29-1	CSVLGTSGGSHEQYF	TGCAGCGTGTTGGGGACTAGCGGGGGGTCCCACGAGCAGTACTTC
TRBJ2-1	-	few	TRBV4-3	CASSQDGIMGAGGNEQFF	TGCGCCAGCAGCCAAGATGGGATAATGGGGGCCGGAGGAAATGAGCAGTTCTTC
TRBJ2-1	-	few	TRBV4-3	CASSQDGYNEQFF	TGCGCCAGCAGCCAAGACGGTTACAATGAGCAGTTCTTC
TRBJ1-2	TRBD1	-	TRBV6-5	CASSLDRDQYGYTF	TGTGCCAGCAGTCTAGACAGGGATCAATATGGCTACACCTTC
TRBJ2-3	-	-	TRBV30	CAWGPLVRGGDTQYF	TGTGCCTGGGGGCCGTTGGTTCGTGGGGGAGATACGCAGTATTTT
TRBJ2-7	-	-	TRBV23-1	CASSQRGEHTRAYEQYF	TGCGCCAGCAGTCAACGTGGGGAACACACTCGGGCCTACGAGCAGTACTTC
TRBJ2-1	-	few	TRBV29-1	CSVGSGGQVNEQFF	TGCAGCGTTGGAAGTGGGGGGCAGGTGAATGAGCAGTTCTTC
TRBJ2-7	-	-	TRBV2	CASKADTGASYEQYF	TGTGCCAGCAAGGCGGACACAGGAGCATCCTACGAGCAGTACTTC
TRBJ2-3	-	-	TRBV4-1	CASSRLARADTQYF	TGCGCCAGCAGCCGGTTAGCGCGTGCAGATACGCAGTATTTT
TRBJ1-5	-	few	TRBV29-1	CSVESGLGQPQHF	TGCAGCGTTGAGTCGGGTCTCGGTCAGCCCCAGCATTTT
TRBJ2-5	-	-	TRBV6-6	CASSRQETQYF	TGTGCCAGCAGCCGACAAGAGACCCAGTACTTC
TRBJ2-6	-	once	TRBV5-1	CASSGGITGANVLTF	TGCGCCAGCAGTGGGGGTATAACTGGGGCCAACGTCCTGACTTTC
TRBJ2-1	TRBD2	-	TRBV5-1	CASSPSIAGGPGNEQFF	TGCGCCAGCAGCCCCAGTATAGCGGGAGGGCCCGGCAATGAGCAGTTCTTC
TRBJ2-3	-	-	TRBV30	CAWSPPGDTQYF	TGTGCCTGGAGCCCCCCGGGGGATACGCAGTATTTT
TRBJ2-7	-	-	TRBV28	CASFSPSDSFYEQYF	TGTGCCAGCTTTTCTCCAAGTGACAGCTTCTACGAGCAGTACTTC
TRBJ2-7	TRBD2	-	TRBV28	CASSQGLPSYEQYF	TGTGCCAGCAGCCAGGGACTACCTTCCTACGAGCAGTACTTC
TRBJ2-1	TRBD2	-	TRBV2	CASKQGLAASYNEQFF	TGTGCCAGCAAACAGGGACTAGCGGCCTCCTACAATGAGCAGTTCTTC